This T cell receptor beta chain was observed in a study of PD-1 blockade in classical Hodgkin lymphoma. With regard to this clone: Antigen unknown.

Study results and limitations: The causes of the repertoire differences, possibly disease activity or prior therapy, remain undefined.

The CDR3 sequence is 16 residues long. V lost 5 bases, J lost 1 base, and 7 bases stayed unmatched. Germline V gene sequence: CDR1 MNHEY, CDR2 SMNVEV (reference sequence). Exposure to brentuximab vedotin varied, and each patient had relapsed following autologous stem cell transplantation. Produced via immunoSEQ multiplex PCR; TCRdb's table is partial and in-frame only. The table includes 6,000 or so clones, around 84% detected once. This chain uses TRBV27 with TRBJ1-1, with 10 bases fitting TRBD1. The sample consisted of peripheral blood mononuclear cells (PBMCs), taken before the second cycle of nivolumab. This clonotype originated in a human donor with classical Hodgkin lymphoma. CDR3 nucleotide sequence: TGTGCCAGCAGTCCCGGGACAGGGGTACCGAACACTGAAGCTTTCTTT. Translating gives CASSPGTGVPNTEAFF.